These 11 T cell receptor beta chains originate from one sample sequenced in a study of OX40 agonist ivuxolimab in advanced cancers. This table comes from immunoSEQ multiplex PCR, and its TCRdb copy is limited to in-frame clones, with some not included. This sample carries roughly 93,000 clones, less than 85% of them seen once, and the ten largest clones take about 5.5%. Sequenced material: CD4+ or CD8+ T cells sorted from blood, taken in a trial of the OX40 agonist ivuxolimab. The receptor source for this set is an adult with an advanced solid tumor such as melanoma, head and neck, liver or kidney cancer.

The chain carries TRBV29-1 and TRBJ1-1; TRBD1 aligns across 9 bases. V dropped 3 bases and J dropped 6; count of bases not matched to a gene: 5. CDR1 and CDR2 (germline): SQVTM, ANQGSEA. CDR3 size: 13 residues. CDR3 amino acids: CSVDLQGAAEAFF. CDR3 in DNA: TGCAGCGTTGACCTACAGGGGGCGGCTGAAGCTTTCTTT.

This clone was seen a single time. The chain joins TRBV11-2 to TRBJ2-1; the D gene could be TRBD1 or TRBD2 (5 bases each). V was pared by 5 bases and J by 6 bases, with 8 bases between. The CDR3 length is 12 residues. The germline V gene encodes CDR1 SGHAT and CDR2 FQNNGV. The CDR3 DNA follows: TGTGCCAGCAGCAGAGGGGTCAATGAGCAGTTCTTC. Translating gives CASSRGVNEQFF. Together with reference TRBV11-2 and TRBJ2-1, the CDR3 gives the full variable domain: EAGVAQSPRYKIIEKRQSVAFWCNPISGHATLYWYQQILGQGPKLLIQFQNNGVVDDSQLPKDRFSAERLKGVDSTLKIQPAKLEDSAVYLCASSRGVNEQFFGPGTRLTVL.

The chain links TRBV11-1 to TRBJ1-1; a possible D gene is TRBD1 (5 bases). This CDR3 comprises 14 residues. Trimming cost V 7 bases and J 3 bases, with 15 bases left between them. Germline values: CDR1 SGHAT, CDR2 FQDESV (reference sequence). This CDR3 reads CASKWGGLDTEAFF. CDR3 coding DNA: TGTGCCAGCAAATGGGGGGGGTTGGACACTGAAGCTTTCTTT. The full variable domain, its missing parts supplied by reference TRBV11-1 and TRBJ1-1, is EAEVAQSPRYKITEKSQAVAFWCDPISGHATLYWYRQILGQGPELLVQFQDESVVDDSQLPKDRFSAERLKGVDSTLKIQPAELGDSAMYLCASKWGGLDTEAFFGQGTRLTVV.

V usage is TRBV6-5 and J usage is TRBJ1-1; no reliable D call. Per the germline V gene, CDR1 is MNHEY and CDR2 is SVGAGI. CDR3 length equals 13 residues. The V end lost 4 bases, the J end lost 4 bases, and 10 bases lay between the germline ends. CDR3 amino acids: CASSSEIFTEAFF. Written as DNA, the CDR3 is TGTGCCAGCAGTTCCGAAATTTTCACTGAAGCTTTCTTT.

This chain joins TRBV19 and TRBJ1-1; no definite D call. CDR3 length: 13 amino acids. Trimming shortened V by 6 bases and J by 5 bases, and 13 bases separated the two germline ends. Germline-derived CDR1 and CDR2 are LNHDA and SQIVND (reference sequence). The CDR3 nucleotides read TGTGCCAGTAGGGTTCGGGCATCTACTGAAGCTTTCTTT. Amino acid sequence: CASRVRASTEAFF.

The chain employs TRBV28 and TRBJ2-3, with D maybe TRBD2 (5 bases). The CDR3 runs to 12 residues. Germline V lookup: CDR1 MDHEN, CDR2 SYDVKM. Trimming removed 6 bases at V and 8 bases at J, with 12 bases between. The CDR3: CASRTTLGTQYF. In DNA, the CDR3 is TGTGCCAGCAGGACTACCCTAGGTACGCAGTATTTT.

The CDR3 spells CASSPFTNSPLHF. The CDR3 nucleotides are TGTGCCAGCTCACCATTCACCAATTCACCCCTCCACTTT. The genes are TRBV18 and TRBJ1-6; D gene unclear. The CDR3 contains 13 residues. V dropped 2 bases and J dropped 7 bases, with 6 bases sitting between them. Germline CDR1 reads KGHSH; CDR2 reads LQKENI.

The chain couples TRBV7-3 to TRBJ1-1, with a weak D call TRBD1 (5 bases). V dropped 4 bases and J dropped 5 bases, with 17 bases sitting between them. The CDR3 sequence is 15 residues long. The germline V gene has CDR1 SGHTA and CDR2 FQGTGA. CDR3 amino acids: CASSSSGTAGTEAFF. CDR3 DNA: TGTGCCAGCAGCTCTTCCGGGACGGCGGGGACTGAAGCTTTCTTT.

The chain is built from TRBV7-2 and TRBJ2-3; D gene ambiguous. Germline CDR1 SGHTA, CDR2 FQGNSA. Trimming stripped 5 bases from V and 4 bases from J, with 10 bases between. The CDR3 is 13 amino acids. CDR3 protein: CASSLDHSDTQYF. CDR3 nucleotides: TGTGCCAGCAGCCTTGACCACTCAGATACGCAGTATTTT.

The V gene is TRBV7-2, the J gene TRBJ1-2, with D perhaps TRBD1 (5 bases). Germline assignment: CDR1 SGHTA and CDR2 FQGNSA. V lost 3 bases and J lost 8, with 13 bases in between. There are 13 residues in the CDR3. The CDR3 spells CASSFRGVEGYTF. CDR3 DNA: TGTGCCAGCAGCTTTAGGGGCGTTGAAGGCTACACCTTC.

V gene TRBV4-2 combines with J gene TRBJ2-5, with 8 bases aligning to TRBD2. The trim removed 0 bases at V and 4 bases at J, leaving 4 bases unmatched. Looked up from germline, CDR1 is LGHNA and CDR2 is YNFKEQ. This CDR3 has 15 amino acids. The CDR3 protein is CASSQDPLAGETQYF. For the CDR3, the DNA is TGTGCCAGCAGCCAAGATCCCCTAGCGGGAGAGACCCAGTACTTC.